One and the same sample provided the 27 T cell receptor beta chains below, sequenced in a study of circulating and synovial CD4+ cells in juvenile arthritis (dated 2014 in TCRdb). The library was produced with the immunoSEQ multiplex PCR assay. TCRdb holds this immuneACCESS table with in-frame rearrangements only. Some clones are missing; in checked studies, unresolved V genes explain under half, and the rest has no known cause. In this sample the table shows under 35,000 clones, roughly 95% of which occur a single time. The ten largest clonotypes hold approximately 0.19% of the sample. The sample consisted of CD4+ T cells from blood. The origin of the receptors is a human donor with juvenile idiopathic arthritis.

This clone was picked up one time. This chain joins TRBV28 and TRBJ2-7; 7 bases are shared with TRBD2. This CDR3 spans 13 amino acids. J gave up 2 bases and V 6 bases, and 4 bases lay outside the gene matches. The germline gives CDR1 MDHEN, CDR2 SYDVKM. The CDR3 is CASRIAGPYEQYF. The CDR3 DNA reads as TGTGCCAGCAGAATAGCGGGTCCCTACGAGCAGTACTTC.

The rearrangement joins TRBV5-6 to TRBJ2-1, with 8 bases matching TRBD1. The junction had 0 bases not matched to a gene; V was cut back by 0 bases and J by 10 bases. Germline V gene sequence: CDR1 SGHDT, CDR2 YYEEEE. The CDR3 consists of 12 residues. The CDR3 sequence is CASSLGTGEQFF. Here the CDR3 DNA reads TGTGCCAGCAGCTTGGGGACAGGGGAGCAGTTCTTC. The full variable domain, rest sourced from reference TRBV5-6 and TRBJ2-1, is DAGVTQSPTHLIKTRGQQVTLRCSPKSGHDTVSWYQQALGQGPQFIFQYYEEEERQRGNFPDRFSGHQFPNYSSELNVNALLLGDSALYLCASSLGTGEQFFGPGTRLTVL.

This chain connects TRBV7-6 to TRBJ2-1; the D gene is possibly TRBD2 (6 bases). Germline V gene lookup returns CDR1 SGHVS and CDR2 FNYEAQ. The CDR3 totals 20 residues. V lost 2 bases and J 4 bases, leaving 27 bases between the germline ends. The CDR3 sequence is CASSLILRGRPAQGYNEQFF. Written as DNA, the CDR3 is TGTGCCAGCAGCTTAATTCTGCGGGGCCGGCCGGCCCAGGGATACAATGAGCAGTTCTTC.

This chain links TRBV7-2 with TRBJ2-7, with TRBD1 identical over 7 bases. The length of the CDR3 is 14 residues. Trimming removed 4 bases from V and 0 bases from J; junction bases left unmatched: 3. CDR1 SGHTA and CDR2 FQGNSA come from the germline V gene. CDR3 loop: CASSSRQGSYEQYF. DNA of the CDR3: TGTGCCAGCAGCTCCCGACAGGGCTCCTACGAGCAGTACTTC.

The rearrangement uses TRBV29-1 and TRBJ2-2, with 9 bases lining up with TRBD2. Germline V lookup: CDR1 SQVTM, CDR2 ANQGSEA. The CDR3 is 16 amino acids. Trimming removed 4 bases from V and 5 bases from J; junction bases left unmatched: 11. The CDR3 sequence: CSVASFLAGRTGELFF. CDR3 DNA: TGCAGCGTTGCGAGTTTCCTAGCGGGGAGGACCGGGGAGCTGTTTTTT.

This chain joins TRBV5-5 and TRBJ2-3; D gene unclear. The CDR3 totals 16 residues. Looked up from germline, CDR1 is SGHKS and CDR2 is YYEKEE (reference sequence). The V gene lost 4 bases and the J gene lost 0 bases, with 15 bases spanning the gap. Here the CDR3 DNA reads TGTGCCAGCAGCCACCTGACTGACCCTAGCACAGATACGCAGTATTTT. Translated, it gives CASSHLTDPSTDTQYF.

This clone was seen only a few times. The J gene is TRBJ2-2, the V gene TRBV5-1, with TRBD2 matching 16 bases. Germline CDR1 SGHRS, CDR2 YFSETQ. CDR3 length equals 19 residues. J gave up 1 base and V 4 bases, and 7 bases lay outside the gene matches. CDR3 coding DNA: TGCGCCAGCAGCGGGACTAGCGGGAGGGCCCCCAAGAACACCGGGGAGCTGTTTTTT. Protein sequence: CASSGTSGRAPKNTGELFF.

The V and J genes are TRBV7-2 and TRBJ2-1; TRBD2 agrees at 16 bases. CDR1 SGHTA and CDR2 FQGNSA come from the germline V gene. There are 19 residues in the CDR3. V shed 2 bases and J 4 bases; nucleotides not matched to a gene: 8. CDR3 nucleotide sequence: TGTGCCAGCAGCTTATTGGGGACTAGCGGGGGGGCAAGATACAATGAGCAGTTCTTC. It translates to CASSLLGTSGGARYNEQFF.

The chain employs TRBV6-1 and TRBJ2-7; no definite D call. The CDR3 is made up of 15 amino acids. V was clipped by 6 bases and J by 1 base, with 16 bases between them. CDR1 is MNHNS and CDR2 is SASEGT in the germline V gene. The CDR3 sequence is CASSRGLLPSYEQYF. The DNA of the CDR3 is TGTGCCAGCAGCCGTGGGCTGTTACCTTCCTACGAGCAGTACTTC.

The V and J genes are TRBV28 and TRBJ2-3; D unclear. V shed 2 bases and J shed 3 bases, with 3 bases lying between them. The CDR3 covers 12 residues. The germline V gene encodes CDR1 MDHEN and CDR2 SYDVKM. This CDR3 reads CASSLPTDTQYF. As DNA, the CDR3 is TGTGCCAGCAGTTTACCAACAGATACGCAGTATTTT. The whole variable domain, filled in from reference TRBV28 and TRBJ2-3, reads DVKVTQSSRYLVKRTGEKVFLECVQDMDHENMFWYRQDPGLGLRLIYFSYDVKMKEKGDIPEGYSVSREKKERFSLILESASTNQTSMYLCASSLPTDTQYFGPGTRLTVL.

CDR3 sequence reads: CASSQDGRGQDGYTF. CDR3 nucleotides: TGTGCCAGCAGCCAAGATGGCAGGGGGCAGGATGGCTACACCTTC. This chain links TRBV4-2 with TRBJ1-2; TRBD1 agrees at 8 bases. With V trimmed by 0 bases and J by 6 bases, 6 bases remained unmatched. CDR1 LGHNA and CDR2 YNFKEQ come from the germline V gene. This CDR3 region has 15 residues.

The V and J genes are TRBV5-1 and TRBJ2-7; the match to TRBD2 covers 8 bases. After removal of 2 bases from V and 5 bases from J, the junction contained 9 bases not matched to a gene. Germline loops: CDR1 SGHRS, CDR2 YFSETQ. There are 15 residues in the CDR3. The CDR3 reads CASSLLGGAGHEQYF. The CDR3 DNA follows: TGCGCCAGCAGCTTACTCGGGGGGGCCGGTCACGAGCAGTACTTC.

This chain joins TRBV7-2 and TRBJ2-1, with D hard to call. The CDR3 totals 15 residues. Germline V gene sequence: CDR1 SGHTA, CDR2 FQGNSA. The germline V and J ends were trimmed by 0 bases and 2 bases, with 8 bases remaining between them. The CDR3 loop reads CASSLAAPTYNEQFF. CDR3 nucleotides: TGTGCCAGCAGCTTAGCAGCACCAACCTACAATGAGCAGTTCTTC. Drawing the rest from reference TRBV7-2 and TRBJ2-1, the complete variable domain is GAGVSQSPSNKVTEKGKDVELRCDPISGHTALYWYRQSLGQGLEFLIYFQGNSAPDKSGLPSDRFSAERTGGSVSTLTIQRTQQEDSAVYLCASSLAAPTYNEQFFGPGTRLTVL.

This clone was seen once. V is TRBV29-1 and J is TRBJ1-1; D unresolved. Trimming took 7 bases from V and 6 from J, leaving 9 bases between them. Germline V gene lookup returns CDR1 SQVTM and CDR2 ANQGSEA. The CDR3 is 10 residues long. CDR3 protein: CSAQSAEAFF. The CDR3 DNA reads TGCAGCGCCCAGTCCGCTGAAGCTTTCTTT.

This clone was counted a single time. The V call is TRBV2, the J call TRBJ2-7; 8 nucleotides align to TRBD1. Trimming at V came to 8 bases and at J to 5 bases, leaving 14 bases not matched to a gene. CDR1 SNHLY and CDR2 FYNNEI come from the germline V gene. The length of the CDR3 is 15 residues. This CDR3 is CASRQGAARAHEQYF. The DNA of the CDR3 is TGTGCCAGCCGTCAGGGGGCCGCGAGGGCCCACGAGCAGTACTTC. The variable domain in full, with the rest retrieved from reference TRBV2 and TRBJ2-7, is EPEVTQTPSHQVTQMGQEVILRCVPISNHLYFYWYRQILGQKVEFLVSFYNNEISEKSEIFDDQFSVERPDGSNFTLKIRSTKLEDSAMYFCASRQGAARAHEQYFGPGTRLTVT.

A word on this clone: Within the sample, other DNA sequences also encode this same CDR3. The chain links TRBV5-4 to TRBJ1-1; TRBD1 agrees at 7 bases. The CDR3 is 13 residues long. The germline V gene has CDR1 SGHNT and CDR2 YYREEE (reference sequence). V lost 4 bases and J lost 5; bases outside the gene matches: 5. CDR3 protein: CASSQGGETEAFF. The CDR3 coding sequence is TGTGCCAGCAGCCAAGGGGGCGAGACTGAAGCTTTCTTT.

This sequence joins TRBV6-1 and TRBJ1-3; no clear D gene. Germline V gives CDR1 MNHNS, CDR2 SASEGT. Trimming removed 4 bases at V and 4 bases at J, with 14 bases between. This CDR3 region has 15 residues. The CDR3 coding sequence is TGTGCCAGCAGTGCTCCGTGGAGGGCAGGAAACACCATATATTTT. It is translated as CASSAPWRAGNTIYF.

The J gene is TRBJ1-2, the V gene TRBV6-1; 7 bases fit TRBD1. Germline values: CDR1 MNHNS, CDR2 SASEGT. The CDR3 has 14 amino acids. The V gene end was trimmed by 5 bases and the J gene end by 7 bases; junction bases not matched to a gene: 10. The CDR3 DNA reads as TGTGCCAGCAGTTATAGTTTCAGGGGGATTGGCTACACCTTC. Protein: CASSYSFRGIGYTF.

The rearrangement uses TRBV9 and TRBJ2-2; 7 bases are a match to TRBD2. The germline V gene encodes CDR1 SGDLS and CDR2 YYNGEE. V dropped 3 bases and J dropped 4; count of bases not matched to a gene: 9. The CDR3 extends over 16 amino acids. CDR3 nucleotides: TGTGCCAGCAGCGGACTAGCAAGAGACTTCACCGGGGAGCTGTTTTTT. Protein sequence: CASSGLARDFTGELFF.

V gene TRBV9 combines with J gene TRBJ2-1, with TRBD2 matching over 13 bases. Germline CDR1 reads SGDLS; CDR2 reads YYNGEE. The CDR3 is 14 residues long. V was clipped by 0 bases and J by 9 bases; unmatched bases: 0. CDR3: CASSVGTSGGEQFF. The CDR3 nucleotides are TGTGCCAGCAGCGTAGGGACTAGCGGGGGTGAGCAGTTCTTC.

The J gene is TRBJ2-3, the V gene TRBV29-1; possible D gene TRBD2, 5 bases. Germline loops: CDR1 SQVTM, CDR2 ANQGSEA. V lost 1 base and J 2 bases, leaving 13 bases between the germline ends. The CDR3 consists of 15 residues. This chain's CDR3 is CSVEGGMGATDTQYF. The DNA for the CDR3 is TGCAGCGTTGAAGGAGGTATGGGAGCCACAGATACGCAGTATTTT.

The genes are TRBV7-9 and TRBJ1-1; D is perhaps TRBD1 (6 bases). V gave up 5 bases and J gave up 6 bases, with 16 bases separating them. The CDR3 is made up of 14 amino acids. Germline loops: CDR1 SEHNR, CDR2 FQNEAQ (reference sequence). CDR3 residues: CASSVDSRGAEAFF. The CDR3 DNA follows: TGTGCCAGCAGCGTGGACAGCCGGGGAGCTGAAGCTTTCTTT.

The CDR3 DNA reads as TGTGCCAGCAGCTTAGCGGCGGGGAATGGCGGGGAGCTGTTTTTT. Protein: CASSLAAGNGGELFF. The rearrangement links TRBV7-2 to TRBJ2-2; TRBD2 might be the D (6 bases). V lost 0 bases, J lost 7 bases, and 12 bases lay in between. Per germline, CDR1 SGHTA and CDR2 FQGNSA. The CDR3 spans 15 residues.

The chain is built from TRBV5-4 and TRBJ2-1; 11 nucleotides line up with TRBD2. Germline V CDR1 and CDR2: SGHNT, YYREEE (reference sequence). V lost 0 bases and J lost 8; bases outside the gene matches: 4. The CDR3 is 15 amino acids. The CDR3 bases are TGTGCCAGCAGCTTGGATAGCGGGAGGGCCCATGAGCAGTTCTTC. This translates into CASSLDSGRAHEQFF.

This chain links TRBV30 with TRBJ1-1, with 7 nucleotides matching TRBD1. Germline trimming cut 1 base from V and 3 bases from J; bases unmatched to any gene: 8. Germline assignment: CDR1 GTSNPN and CDR2 SVGIG (reference sequence). The length of the CDR3 is 15 residues. The DNA for the CDR3 is TGTGCCTGGAGTGACGACAGGGTTCTGTACACTGAAGCTTTCTTT. This translates into CAWSDDRVLYTEAFF.

The gene calls are TRBV27 and TRBJ2-5; D perhaps matches TRBD2 (6 bases). The germline V and J ends were trimmed by 5 bases and 3 bases, with 13 bases remaining between them. Germline assignment: CDR1 MNHEY and CDR2 SMNVEV (reference sequence). CDR3 size: 14 residues. CDR3 nucleotides: TGTGCCAGCAGTCCGGGACGGGGGAAAGAGACCCAGTACTTC. Protein: CASSPGRGKETQYF.

The chain uses TRBV21-1 and TRBJ2-7; no DNA check was done on the table's D call, TRBD2. TRBV21-1 is a pseudogene. The CDR3 is 17 amino acids. The CDR3 nucleotides read TGTGCCACCAGCTGCTGCGGCGGGACCCTGGTGAACTACGAGCAGTACTTC. The encoded protein is CATSCCGGTLVNYEQYF.